Listed below are T cell receptor beta chains from one sample, sequenced in a study of post-analysis software for immune sequencing data. TCRdb re-called the PCR reads with MiXCR, one entry per CDR3 protein. The sample shows 700,000 to 900,000 distinct CDR3 sequences, 46% of them seen only once. Sample: blood. Receptors were obtained from a girl aged 10 to 17 with multiple sclerosis. The CDR3 runs from the conserved cysteine through the conserved F or W. Each record gives: CDR3 length, V gene, J gene, clone size, CDR3 protein. Clone size is given for some rows only: seen once, a few or many times, or a class if the clone is expanded.

len: 17; v_gene: TRBV15; j_gene: TRBJ2-7; abundance: .; CDR3aa: CATSRGLAANPIYEQYF
len: 12; v_gene: TRBV12-3/TRBV12-4; j_gene: TRBJ2-1; abundance: few; CDR3aa: CASRRGLDEQFF
len: 16; v_gene: TRBV27; j_gene: TRBJ2-1; abundance: once; CDR3aa: CASRTLPGSAKGEQFF
len: 16; v_gene: TRBV12-3/TRBV12-4; j_gene: TRBJ2-1; abundance: .; CDR3aa: CASGSSGTSAYNEQFF
len: 17; v_gene: TRBV6-5; j_gene: TRBJ2-1; abundance: once; CDR3aa: CASSYSRSVDPYNEQFF
len: 13; v_gene: TRBV27; j_gene: TRBJ1-6; abundance: .; CDR3aa: CASSLGRASPLHF
len: 14; v_gene: TRBV5-6; j_gene: TRBJ1-6; abundance: .; CDR3aa: CASSLDSYNSPLHF
len: 15; v_gene: TRBV6-2/TRBV6-3; j_gene: TRBJ1-1; abundance: few; CDR3aa: CASVLGTGGNTEAFF
len: 14; v_gene: TRBV6-6; j_gene: TRBJ2-1; abundance: .; CDR3aa: CASSHGWDRGEQFF
len: 11; v_gene: TRBV6-2/TRBV6-3; j_gene: .; abundance: .; CDR3aa: CASSYIREQYF
len: 15; v_gene: TRBV30; j_gene: TRBJ2-3; abundance: .; CDR3aa: CAWSEGQGLTDTQYF
len: 14; v_gene: TRBV20-1; j_gene: TRBJ2-5; abundance: .; CDR3aa: CSASVWGSEETQYF
len: 16; v_gene: TRBV6-5; j_gene: TRBJ2-1; abundance: .; CDR3aa: CASSYSGAGFDNEQFF
len: 12; v_gene: TRBV6-5; j_gene: TRBJ1-2; abundance: .; CDR3aa: CASSPGGRGYTF
len: 10; v_gene: TRBV29-1; j_gene: TRBJ1-1; abundance: .; CDR3aa: CSLSRGEAFF
len: 14; v_gene: TRBV24-1; j_gene: TRBJ2-1; abundance: .; CDR3aa: CATSTGTGGHEQFF
len: 15; v_gene: TRBV4-2; j_gene: .; abundance: .; CDR3aa: CASSPPGQEFYEQYF
len: 14; v_gene: TRBV29-1; j_gene: TRBJ2-7; abundance: .; CDR3aa: CSVETGTGGVGQYF
len: 12; v_gene: TRBV11-3; j_gene: TRBJ2-1; abundance: .; CDR3aa: CASSSTVNEQFF
len: 14; v_gene: TRBV10-2; j_gene: TRBJ2-5; abundance: few; CDR3aa: CASSDHGEGETQYF
len: 17; v_gene: TRBV27; j_gene: TRBJ1-2; abundance: .; CDR3aa: CASSLSSGNIRGRGYTF
len: 14; v_gene: TRBV27; j_gene: TRBJ2-3; abundance: few; CDR3aa: CASSLSGTTDTQYF
len: 13; v_gene: TRBV7-8; j_gene: TRBJ2-5; abundance: .; CDR3aa: CASRKDRQETQYF
len: 11; v_gene: TRBV28; j_gene: TRBJ2-7; abundance: .; CDR3aa: CASSPRAEQYF
len: 16; v_gene: TRBV6-5; j_gene: TRBJ2-3; abundance: .; CDR3aa: CASSFTSGRWPDTQYF
len: 16; v_gene: TRBV14; j_gene: TRBJ2-5; abundance: few; CDR3aa: CASSQARGLLGETQYF
len: 22; v_gene: TRBV6-5; j_gene: TRBJ2-4; abundance: .; CDR3aa: CASSYLGQSRTSAPLAKNIQYF
len: 14; v_gene: TRBV7-3; j_gene: TRBJ2-3; abundance: .; CDR3aa: CASSVTHNTDTQYF
len: 15; v_gene: TRBV18; j_gene: TRBJ1-3; abundance: .; CDR3aa: CASSTTGSSGNTIYF
len: 13; v_gene: TRBV7-9; j_gene: TRBJ1-4; abundance: .; CDR3aa: CASRLGGGEKLFF
len: 16; v_gene: TRBV29-1; j_gene: TRBJ2-7; abundance: .; CDR3aa: CSVEAAGLAGSYEQYF
len: 13; v_gene: TRBV28; j_gene: TRBJ1-2; abundance: few; CDR3aa: CASSFDRAYGYTF
len: 12; v_gene: TRBV29-1; j_gene: TRBJ1-1; abundance: .; CDR3aa: CSSGQGDTEAFF
len: 15; v_gene: TRBV20-1; j_gene: TRBJ2-7; abundance: .; CDR3aa: CSASASGTNSYEQYF
len: 17; v_gene: TRBV7-8; j_gene: TRBJ2-1; abundance: .; CDR3aa: CASSSLAGTGNYNEQFF
len: 14; v_gene: TRBV10-2; j_gene: TRBJ2-5; abundance: few; CDR3aa: CASSQGRATETQYF
len: 14; v_gene: TRBV20-1; j_gene: TRBJ2-4; abundance: once; CDR3aa: CSAVIDLAKNIQYF
len: 13; v_gene: TRBV20-1; j_gene: .; abundance: .; CDR3aa: CSATAGGTYEQYF
len: 17; v_gene: TRBV7-6; j_gene: TRBJ2-3; abundance: .; CDR3aa: CASSPPWGATNTDTQYF
len: 16; v_gene: TRBV27; j_gene: TRBJ2-5; abundance: few; CDR3aa: CASSRGARGAQETQYF
len: 15; v_gene: TRBV7-9; j_gene: TRBJ2-1; abundance: .; CDR3aa: CASSLRKGSYNEQFF
len: 14; v_gene: TRBV20-1; j_gene: .; abundance: .; CDR3aa: CSASWEGGPHEQYF
len: 12; v_gene: TRBV20-1; j_gene: TRBJ2-4; abundance: .; CDR3aa: CSAKGLPIQQYF
len: 13; v_gene: TRBV29-1; j_gene: TRBJ2-1; abundance: .; CDR3aa: CSVVTSGSYEQFF
len: 14; v_gene: TRBV6-1; j_gene: TRBJ1-5; abundance: .; CDR3aa: CASSEGQGRQPQHF
len: 15; v_gene: TRBV12-3/TRBV12-4; j_gene: TRBJ2-1; abundance: few; CDR3aa: CASSFWPRGYNEQFF
len: 13; v_gene: TRBV7-3; j_gene: TRBJ1-2; abundance: few; CDR3aa: CASSKGTAYGYTF
len: 13; v_gene: TRBV20-1; j_gene: TRBJ2-3; abundance: few; CDR3aa: CSASRGFTDTQYF